This T cell receptor (beta chain) was observed in a study of cytomegalovirus exposure and HLA in healthy donors. PCR primers comprised 60 Vbeta and 13 Jbeta primers. Sequencing used immunoSEQ multiplex PCR; TCRdb keeps in-frame clones, though not all of them. The repertoire holds about 160,000 clones, with around 80% as singletons. This TCR came from a middle-aged man in good health and CMV-seronegative. The sample consisted of PBMCs.

CDR3 sequence: CAIGRGDSPLHF. CDR3 in DNA: TGTGCCATCGGCAGGGGCGATTCACCCCTCCACTTT. V is TRBV10-3 and J is TRBJ1-6, with a tentative D call TRBD1 (6 bases). This CDR3 is built from 12 residues. Trimming pared 8 bases from V and 8 bases from J, leaving 10 bases between. The germline gives CDR1 ENHRY, CDR2 SYGVKD.